The clone carrying this T cell receptor beta chain was recorded once. These data originate in a study of CD8+CD57+ T cells in acquired aplastic anemia. Background on the study: The DNA of sorted CD4+ and CD8+ cells averaged around 3 ug.

The template for TCR beta VDJ and CDR3 sequence profiling was genomic DNA. From the reads, TCRdb called clonotypes with MiXCR, one entry per CDR3 protein. The sample carries around 160,000 distinct CDR3 sequences, roughly 48% recorded once. Sequencing was done on patients that had shown CD8+CD57+ cell expansion by flow cytometry. The CDR3 length is 15 residues. CDR1 is SNHLY and CDR2 is FYNNEI in the germline V gene. Between the trimmed V and J ends, which lost 3 bases and 11 bases, there was a span of 20 bases. This sequence was found in a human donor with aplastic anemia. Sequenced input: sorted CD4+, CD8+, or CD8+CD57+ T cells (not recorded which) from PBMCs. V usage is TRBV2 and J usage is TRBJ1-5; a possible D gene is TRBD1 (6 bases). DNA for the CDR3: TGTGCCAGCAGTGATTTTGGGGGCCTAGCTTCGGCCCAGCATTTT. As protein: CASSDFGGLASAQHF.